This T cell receptor beta chain was recorded in a study of blood T cell repertoires in COVID-19. Across the whole study: The United States, Italy and Spain were the sources of the acute and convalescent COVID-19 samples. Sample material is recorded as cDNA or gDNA derived from T cells, B-cell-depleted T cells, or PBMCs.

Only one count was recorded for this clone. It was during active infection that Seattle patients were enrolled and then longitudinally followed. In the source study's methods: Amplified reference gene primers provided the basis for estimating nucleated cell counts. Profiled with immunoSEQ multiplex PCR; TCRdb holds only in-frame clones, not every one. That table is the source of V, J and clone size, and D and trimming were worked out from the DNA. Among approximately 250,000 clones listed, 86% were seen once. With 5 bases removed from V and 3 bases from J, the gap between germline ends came to 13 bases. Germline values: CDR1 MNHEY, CDR2 SVGAGI. CDR3 size: 15 residues.

The sample was peripheral blood. The sequence was obtained from a woman older than 75 with COVID-19, enrolled during active disease. The chain carries TRBV6-5 and TRBJ2-2; tentative D call: TRBD1 (6 bases). The CDR3 nucleotides read TGTGCCAGCAGTATACAGGGTCGGCACACCGGGGAGCTGTTTTTT. This codes for CASSIQGRHTGELFF.